Presented here are 28 T cell receptor beta chains from one specimen sequenced in a study of T-cell memory formation after mild COVID-19. TCRdb re-derived calls from the 5' RACE reads in MiXCR, one entry per CDR3 protein. The table includes roughly 510,000 distinct CDR3 sequences, roughly 17% detected once. Material: PBMCs or a T cell subset sorted from them (not recorded which). These receptors were obtained from an adult woman who had mild COVID-19 (a few samples of this study predate the infection). Cell type and time point are not known.

This clonotype was recorded a few times. The rearrangement links TRBV12-3 or TRBV12-4 to TRBJ2-2, with 10 bases lining up with TRBD1. The CDR3 contains 15 residues. The V gene end was trimmed by 5 bases and the J gene end by 5 bases; junction bases not matched to a gene: 5. The CDR3 coding sequence is TGTGCCAGCAGTGACAGGGGGCATTGGACCGGGGAGCTGTTTTTT. This translates into CASSDRGHWTGELFF.

This clonotype was recorded a few times. The gene calls are TRBV6-5 and TRBJ2-7, with D possibly TRBD1 on 6 matching bases. This CDR3 is 13 amino acids long. Germline values: CDR1 MNHEY, CDR2 SVGAGI. The germline V and J ends were trimmed by 5 bases and 3 bases, with 11 bases remaining between them. Written as DNA, the CDR3 is TGTGCCAGCAGTCGACAGGCCTACTACGAGCAGTACTTC. Amino acids: CASSRQAYYEQYF.

This clonotype has more than one count but fewer than ten. This sequence joins TRBV30 and TRBJ1-1, with no clear D. Germline lookup yields CDR1 GTSNPN and CDR2 SVGIG (reference sequence). The CDR3 runs 9 residues. The V end lost 1 base, the J end lost 10 bases, and 4 bases lay between the germline ends. The CDR3 coding sequence is TGTGCCTGGAGTGATAGAGCTTTCTTT. Translation: CAWSDRAFF.

This chain connects TRBV7-2 to TRBJ2-2; the D gene is possibly TRBD2 (7 bases). The CDR3 is 14 residues long. Germline CDR1 SGHTA, CDR2 FQGNSA. Trimming pared 5 bases from V and 4 bases from J, leaving 11 bases between. In DNA form, the CDR3 reads TGTGCCAGCAGCCCGAGGGGGGGCACCGGGGAGCTGTTTTTT. Residues: CASSPRGGTGELFF. Drawing the rest from reference TRBV7-2 and TRBJ2-2, the complete variable domain is GAGVSQSPSNKVTEKGKDVELRCDPISGHTALYWYRQSLGQGLEFLIYFQGNSAPDKSGLPSDRFSAERTGGSVSTLTIQRTQQEDSAVYLCASSPRGGTGELFFGEGSRLTVL.

This clonotype has a handful of counts. J is TRBJ2-5 and V is TRBV12-5; TRBD1 or TRBD2 may be the D gene (6 bases each). This CDR3 has 14 residues. The V end lost 7 bases, the J end lost 3 bases, and 15 bases lay between the germline ends. Germline values: CDR1 LGHNT, CDR2 FRNRAP. The DNA of the CDR3 is TGTGCTAGTGCGGTTGGGGGGCGCGAAGAGACCCAGTACTTC. Translated: CASAVGGREETQYF. Full variable domain (missing parts from reference TRBV12-5 and TRBJ2-5): DARVTQTPRHKVTEMGQEVTMRCQPILGHNTVFWYRQTMMQGLELLAYFRNRAPLDDSGMPKDRFSAEMPDATLATLKIQPSEPRDSAVYFCASAVGGREETQYFGPGTRLLVL.

This chain joins TRBV4-1 and TRBJ1-2; 11 bases line up with TRBD1. CDR1 and CDR2 (germline): MGHRA, YSYEKL. CDR3 length: 16 residues. The trim removed 5 bases at V and 5 bases at J, leaving 10 bases unmatched. The chain's CDR3 is CASSASRTGGLYGYTF. The CDR3 DNA is TGCGCCAGCAGCGCTTCCCGGACAGGGGGCCTGTATGGCTACACCTTC.

The sample holds many counts of this clonotype. This chain uses TRBV12-3 or TRBV12-4 with TRBJ1-1; D call uncertain. There are 12 residues in the CDR3. Between the trimmed V and J ends, which lost 3 bases and 5 bases, there was a span of 7 bases. The CDR3 sequence: CASSLRRTEAFF. The CDR3 DNA sequence: TGTGCCAGCAGTTTGAGAAGGACTGAAGCTTTCTTT.

This chain links TRBV20-1 with TRBJ1-2; 7 nucleotides line up with TRBD1. CDR3 length: 12 amino acids. Germline trimming cut 7 bases from V and 2 bases from J; bases unmatched to any gene: 4. CDR1 and CDR2 (germline): DFQATT, SNEGSKA (reference sequence). The CDR3 nucleotides are TGCAGTGGAATGACAGGGAACTATGGCTACACCTTC. Translation gives CSGMTGNYGYTF.

The chain employs TRBV5-1 and TRBJ2-5; TRBD1 matches at 12 bases. This CDR3 spans 15 amino acids. Trimming at V came to 3 bases and at J to 5 bases, leaving 5 bases not matched to a gene. The germline gives CDR1 SGHRS, CDR2 YFSETQ. The DNA for the CDR3 is TGCGCCAGCAGCTCAGGGACAGGGGGCGCGGAGACCCAGTACTTC. Its protein is CASSSGTGGAETQYF.

The J gene is TRBJ1-3, the V gene TRBV18; 9 bases map to TRBD1. V dropped 8 bases and J dropped 0; count of bases not matched to a gene: 2. In germline, CDR1 is KGHSH, CDR2 LQKENI. This CDR3 is 14 amino acids long. The CDR3 sequence is CASGQGNSGNTIYF. CDR3 sequence (DNA): TGTGCCAGCGGACAGGGGAACTCTGGAAACACCATATATTTT.

This clonotype has just a few counts. This chain joins TRBV7-9 and TRBJ1-1; D not resolved. This CDR3 region has 15 residues. Germline assignment: CDR1 SEHNR and CDR2 FQNEAQ (reference sequence). V lost 1 base to trimming and J lost 2 bases, with 11 bases between them. The DNA for the CDR3 is TGTGCCAGCAGCTTAGAAGGACTCGGCAACACTGAAGCTTTCTTT. This sequence encodes CASSLEGLGNTEAFF.

This clonotype was observed once. The chain recombines TRBV20-1 with TRBJ2-1; a possible D gene is TRBD2 (5 bases). Looked up from germline, CDR1 is DFQATT and CDR2 is SNEGSKA (reference sequence). V lost 3 bases and J lost 0, with 9 bases in between. The CDR3 totals 14 residues. The CDR3 reads CSASSAHSYNEQFF. DNA of the CDR3: TGCAGTGCTAGTAGCGCCCACTCCTACAATGAGCAGTTCTTC.

The chain has TRBV19 and TRBJ2-2; D could derive from TRBD1 or TRBD2 (6 bases each). CDR3 length: 12 amino acids. Trimming stripped 11 bases from V and 6 bases from J, with 13 bases between. The germline gives CDR1 LNHDA, CDR2 SQIVND (reference sequence). As DNA, the CDR3 is TGTGCCGGAGGGGGTCAGCCCGGGGAGCTGTTTTTT. Its translation: CAGGGQPGELFF.

The V and J genes are TRBV18 and TRBJ1-5, with D possibly being TRBD1 (5 bases). The V and J ends lost 0 bases and 9 bases respectively, with 15 bases between them. CDR3 length equals 15 residues. The germline V gene has CDR1 KGHSH and CDR2 LQKENI. CDR3 region: CASSPPNRGEGPQHF. The CDR3 region has the DNA TGTGCCAGCTCACCACCGAATAGGGGAGAAGGGCCCCAGCATTTT.

V is TRBV19 and J is TRBJ1-2; 9 bases agree with TRBD1. The CDR3 has 14 amino acids. Germline lookup yields CDR1 LNHDA and CDR2 SQIVND (reference sequence). V was pared by 6 bases and J by 3 bases, with 5 bases of the junction left unmatched. The CDR3 protein is CASRWTGVHYGYTF. The CDR3 region has the DNA TGTGCCAGTAGGTGGACAGGGGTCCACTATGGCTACACCTTC.

The CDR3 reads CATSRGVLAGYEQYF. Written as DNA, the CDR3 is TGTGCCACCAGCAGAGGGGTACTAGCGGGCTACGAGCAGTACTTC. The chain is built from TRBV15 and TRBJ2-7; 9 bases are shared with TRBD2. This CDR3 is 15 amino acids long. CDR1 and CDR2 from the germline V gene are LNHNV and YYDKDF (reference sequence). V lost 1 base to trimming and J lost 3 bases; unmatched junction nucleotides: 4.

The V call is TRBV6-5, the J call TRBJ2-7, with 9 bases lining up with TRBD1. The length of the CDR3 is 14 residues. V shed 8 bases and J 6 bases; nucleotides not matched to a gene: 11. In germline, CDR1 is MNHEY, CDR2 SVGAGI. The CDR3 DNA follows: TGTGCCAGCGGAGCCGGGACAGGGTCTGTCGAGCAGTACTTC. Amino acid sequence: CASGAGTGSVEQYF.

This chain joins TRBV7-2 and TRBJ1-2; 7 bases fit TRBD1. Losses at the gene ends were 3 bases for V and 0 bases for J; bases not matched to a gene: 4. The CDR3 consists of 15 residues. Per germline, CDR1 SGHTA and CDR2 FQGNSA. The CDR3 nucleotides are TGTGCCAGCAGCTTTCGGGACAGAGCTAACTATGGCTACACCTTC. Translating it yields CASSFRDRANYGYTF. Filled out from reference TRBV7-2 and TRBJ1-2, the complete variable domain reads GAGVSQSPSNKVTEKGKDVELRCDPISGHTALYWYRQSLGQGLEFLIYFQGNSAPDKSGLPSDRFSAERTGGSVSTLTIQRTQQEDSAVYLCASSFRDRANYGYTFGSGTRLTVV.

The chain joins TRBV7-9 to TRBJ2-1; TRBD2 matches at 10 bases. With 5 bases clipped from V and 6 bases from J, the junction kept 7 bases outside the gene matches. CDR1 SEHNR and CDR2 FQNEAQ come from the germline V gene (reference sequence). The CDR3 length is 15 residues. CDR3 region: CASSHGTSATNEQFF. CDR3 DNA sequence: TGTGCCAGCAGCCACGGGACTAGCGCCACCAATGAGCAGTTCTTC.

The chain employs TRBV6-1 and TRBJ2-2, with no clear D. The CDR3 sequence is 16 residues long. CDR1 and CDR2 (germline): MNHNS, SASEGT. With 1 base removed from V and 8 bases from J, the gap between germline ends came to 17 bases. CDR3 protein: CASSEVRMGFGGELFF. The CDR3 nucleotides read TGTGCCAGCAGTGAAGTTCGGATGGGGTTCGGAGGGGAGCTGTTTTTT.

The chain links TRBV9 to TRBJ1-5; D uncertain. The CDR3 is made up of 15 amino acids. The germline V and J ends were trimmed by 4 bases and 2 bases, with 13 bases remaining between them. CDR1 is SGDLS, CDR2 YYNGEE, per germline. Here the CDR3 DNA reads TGTGCCAGCAGCCCAGACGGCCAGCGCAATCAGCCCCAGCATTTT. Translating it yields CASSPDGQRNQPQHF.

This clonotype has more than one count but fewer than ten. This chain connects TRBV30 to TRBJ1-6; D gene uncertain. The CDR3 sequence is 14 residues long. Deletions cut 0 bases from V and 13 bases from J, with 16 bases between. Germline V gene sequence: CDR1 GTSNPN, CDR2 SVGIG (reference sequence). The CDR3 DNA sequence: TGTGCCTGGAGTGTATCAGGAGTGTTTCGGCCCCTCCACTTT. As protein: CAWSVSGVFRPLHF.

This clonotype was seen more than once but under ten times. The CDR3 DNA reads as TGTGCCAGCAGTATGGGACAGGGCGGAAATCAGCCCCAGCATTTT. This translates into CASSMGQGGNQPQHF. V and J are TRBV12-3 or TRBV12-4 and TRBJ1-5; 9 nucleotides align to TRBD1. V was clipped by 5 bases and J by 4 bases; unmatched bases: 6. This CDR3 is built from 15 residues.

The CDR3: CASSVLAGGESSTDTQYF. CDR3 bases: TGTGCCAGCAGTGTCCTAGCGGGGGGAGAGTCAAGCACAGATACGCAGTATTTT. The chain employs TRBV12-3 or TRBV12-4 and TRBJ2-3; 11 bases match TRBD2. Unmatched junction bases numbered 10, after V lost 5 bases and J lost 0 bases. The CDR3 runs to 18 residues.

As concerns this clonotype: This may be a read error, as it is one base from a much larger clone. The chain joins TRBV5-1 to TRBJ2-7, with 13 bases that match TRBD2. In germline, CDR1 is SGHRS, CDR2 YFSETQ. With 4 bases clipped from V and 10 bases from J, the junction kept 8 bases outside the gene matches. The CDR3 is 14 amino acids. DNA for the CDR3: TGCGCCAGCAGCGCTGGACTAGCGGGAGTGGATCAGTACTTC. Its protein product is CASSAGLAGVDQYF.

There are many counts of this clonotype. DNA for the CDR3: TGTGCCATCAGTGCACCCTCCACCCCGGCAGATACGCAGTATTTT. As protein: CAISAPSTPADTQYF. The gene calls are TRBV10-3 and TRBJ2-3; no clear D gene. Trimming took off 4 bases at V and 4 bases at J, with 15 bases between the two ends. The CDR3 sequence is 15 residues long. The germline V gene has CDR1 ENHRY and CDR2 SYGVKD.

J is TRBJ2-1 and V is TRBV7-9, with D unresolved. Germline CDR1 SEHNR, CDR2 FQNEAQ (reference sequence). The germline V and J ends were trimmed by 8 bases and 7 bases, with 12 bases remaining between them. CDR3 size: 12 residues. CDR3 DNA sequence: TGTGCCAGCGCTGGAGTTAGGAATGAGCAGTTCTTC. Encoded protein: CASAGVRNEQFF.

J is TRBJ2-7 and V is TRBV4-1, with TRBD1 matching 7 bases. Trimming cost V 4 bases and J 4 bases; bases outside gene matches: 10. Germline CDR1 MGHRA, CDR2 YSYEKL. The CDR3 is 15 residues long. Here the CDR3 reads CASSRNLDRDYEQYF. The CDR3 DNA reads TGCGCCAGCAGCCGTAACCTTGACAGGGATTACGAGCAGTACTTC.